What follows are 27 T cell receptor beta chains derived from one specimen sequenced in a study of blood T cell repertoires in COVID-19. The repertoire was sequenced with immunoSEQ multiplex PCR; TCRdb's copy has only in-frame clones and lacks some. The table lists hundreds of thousands of clones, 87% of them singletons. Sequenced sample: PBMCs or T cells enriched from blood (not recorded which). These TCRs come from a man in his forties in a cohort exposed to, infected with or recovered from COVID-19 (not recorded which).

The chain combines TRBV7-2 with TRBJ2-3; TRBD2 matches 10 bases. V was clipped by 1 base and J by 4 bases; unmatched bases: 5. This CDR3 spans 16 amino acids. Germline lookup yields CDR1 SGHTA and CDR2 FQGNSA. CDR3 DNA: TGTGCCAGCAGCTTAGGTCTAGCGGGAGACTCAGATACGCAGTATTTT. Translation gives CASSLGLAGDSDTQYF. Variable domain in full (rest from reference TRBV7-2 and TRBJ2-3): GAGVSQSPSNKVTEKGKDVELRCDPISGHTALYWYRQSLGQGLEFLIYFQGNSAPDKSGLPSDRFSAERTGGSVSTLTIQRTQQEDSAVYLCASSLGLAGDSDTQYFGPGTRLTVL.

In this sample, this clone turned up a few times. The chain joins TRBV2 to TRBJ1-5, with D possibly matching TRBD1 (6 bases). The CDR3 is 17 amino acids. V lost 5 bases and J lost 1, with 18 bases in between. Germline V gene lookup returns CDR1 SNHLY and CDR2 FYNNEI. This CDR3 is CASSRQVANKSNQPQHF. The CDR3, as DNA: TGTGCCAGCAGTCGACAGGTGGCAAATAAAAGCAATCAGCCCCAGCATTTT.

With regard to this clone: A read error may produce the germline difference seen at one junction end. V and J are TRBV18 and TRBJ2-7, with 8 bases matching TRBD2. The CDR3 is made up of 14 amino acids. The germline gives CDR1 KGHSH, CDR2 LQKENI. The CDR3 nucleotides are TGTGCCAGCTCACCTTCGGGGGCAGCGGGGGAACCCCACTTC. This sequence encodes CASSPSGAAGEPHF. Drawing the rest from reference TRBV18 and TRBJ2-7, the complete variable domain is NAGVMQNPRHLVRRRGQEARLRCSPMKGHSHVYWYRQLPEEGLKFMVYLQKENIIDESGMPKERFSAEFPKEGPSILRIQQVVRGDSAAYFCASSPSGAAGEPHFGPGTRLTVT.

This rearrangement joins TRBV24-1 to TRBJ2-3, with TRBD2 identical over 9 bases. The length of the CDR3 is 19 residues. From germline, CDR1 is KGHDR and CDR2 SFDVKD. The V segment lost 3 bases and the J segment 5 bases; nucleotides outside the gene matches: 17. The CDR3 sequence is CATSDPQRGRAADEDTQYF. The CDR3 DNA sequence: TGTGCCACCAGTGATCCCCAGCGCGGGAGGGCCGCGGACGAAGATACGCAGTATTTT.

In this sample, this clone turned up a few times. This sample includes further DNA sequences coding for the same CDR3. This chain joins TRBV18 and TRBJ2-7; 14 bases align to TRBD2. The CDR3 length is 15 residues. The germline gives CDR1 KGHSH, CDR2 LQKENI. Trimming removed 2 bases from V and 3 bases from J; junction bases left unmatched: 0. The CDR3 loop is CASSPGTSGSYEQYF. CDR3 DNA: TGTGCCAGCTCACCAGGGACTAGCGGGAGCTACGAGCAGTACTTC.

The chain uses TRBV27 and TRBJ1-1; perhaps TRBD1 as D (5 bases). CDR3 length: 13 amino acids. Germline CDR1 and CDR2: MNHEY and SMNVEV (reference sequence). Deletions cut 4 bases from V and 3 bases from J, with 9 bases between. CDR3 nucleotides: TGTGCCAGCAGTTCGTTGGGGCACACTGAAGCTTTCTTT. Translation: CASSSLGHTEAFF.

The chain has TRBV9 and TRBJ2-7; the D gene is possibly TRBD1 (5 bases). Germline CDR1 is SGDLS and CDR2 is YYNGEE. The V and J ends lost 4 bases and 1 base respectively, with 12 bases between them. The CDR3 runs to 14 residues. This chain's CDR3 is CASSTQGQSYEQYF. CDR3 nucleotide sequence: TGTGCCAGCAGCACACAAGGACAATCCTACGAGCAGTACTTC.

V usage is TRBV12-5 and J usage is TRBJ2-7, with D perhaps TRBD2 (5 bases). Deletions cut 6 bases from V and 3 bases from J, with 15 bases between. Germline V gene sequence: CDR1 LGHNT, CDR2 FRNRAP. The CDR3 spans 14 residues. CDR3 bases: TGTGCTAGTGGCACGGGATCGGTCGGCTACGAGCAGTACTTC. It is translated as CASGTGSVGYEQYF.

The chain has TRBV18 and TRBJ2-1; possible D gene TRBD2, 5 bases. Germline lookup yields CDR1 KGHSH and CDR2 LQKENI. V was shortened by 6 bases and J by 5 bases, with 14 bases between the two germline ends. The length of the CDR3 is 14 residues. The CDR3 DNA is TGTGCCAGCTCTCAGAAATGGGAGAACAATGAGCAGTTCTTC. Protein: CASSQKWENNEQFF.

The chain couples TRBV14 to TRBJ1-1; tentative D call: TRBD1 (5 bases). CDR3 length: 15 amino acids. The ends were cut back, 0 bases at V and 7 bases at J, with 15 bases in the middle. Germline CDR1 SGHDN, CDR2 FVKESK. This CDR3 is CASSQDRAGPLEAFF. The CDR3 nucleotides are TGTGCCAGCAGCCAAGATCGTGCAGGGCCCCTTGAAGCTTTCTTT.

The rearrangement links TRBV14 to TRBJ1-2; D uncertain. V was clipped by 0 bases and J by 7 bases, with 15 bases between them. CDR3 length equals 15 residues. Germline values: CDR1 SGHDN, CDR2 FVKESK. CDR3 nucleotides: TGTGCCAGCAGCCAAGATCGACGAGGACGGGGTGGCTACACCTTC. Protein sequence: CASSQDRRGRGGYTF.

V is TRBV11-2 and J is TRBJ1-2, with D unclear. This CDR3 is 11 amino acids long. Trimming stripped 1 base from V and 8 bases from J, with 5 bases between. Per germline, CDR1 SGHAT and CDR2 FQNNGV. CDR3 DNA sequence: TGTGCCAGCAGCTTAGGCACAGGCTACACCTTC. Protein product: CASSLGTGYTF.

V is TRBV28 and J is TRBJ2-7, with D possibly matching TRBD1 (6 bases). V was pared by 4 bases and J by 2 bases, with 15 bases between. This CDR3 has 15 amino acids. The germline V gene has CDR1 MDHEN and CDR2 SYDVKM. Written as DNA, the CDR3 is TGTGCCAGCAGTTCCCCCGGGACACCAACCTACGAGCAGTACTTC. This translates into CASSSPGTPTYEQYF.

The genes are TRBV10-2 and TRBJ1-2, with TRBD1 identical over 7 bases. Germline V gives CDR1 WSHSY, CDR2 SAAADI. The CDR3 is made up of 15 amino acids. Trimming took 7 bases from V and 4 from J; bases not matched to a gene: 12. The CDR3 bases are TGCGCCAGCATGGGGACAGCGTCTCGTACCTATGGCTACACCTTC. Protein sequence: CASMGTASRTYGYTF.

This chain's CDR3 is CASSPSGTLSGNTIYF. The CDR3 DNA reads TGTGCCAGCAGTCCCTCGGGGACTCTCTCTGGAAACACCATATATTTT. V is TRBV7-9 and J is TRBJ1-3, with a possible D match to TRBD1 (5 bases). V lost 6 bases, J lost 0 bases, and 15 bases lay in between. Germline CDR1 and CDR2: SEHNR and FQNEAQ (reference sequence). This CDR3 contains 16 residues.

The chain is built from TRBV11-2 and TRBJ1-3; weak D call: TRBD1 (6 bases). Germline CDR1 reads SGHAT; CDR2 reads FQNNGV. Trimming took off 4 bases at V and 0 bases at J, with 13 bases between the two ends. The CDR3 totals 16 residues. The CDR3 DNA follows: TGTGCCAGCAGCTATCTGACAGGTAGCTCTGGAAACACCATATATTTT. Residues: CASSYLTGSSGNTIYF.

The rearrangement uses TRBV24-1 and TRBJ2-1; 7 nucleotides match TRBD2. The CDR3 has 17 amino acids. The ends lost 3 bases at V and 6 bases at J; junction bases unmatched: 13. Germline V CDR1 and CDR2: KGHDR, SFDVKD. CDR3 sequence reads: CATSDPGRGAGVNEQFF. The CDR3 DNA reads TGTGCCACCAGTGATCCCGGGCGCGGGGCGGGAGTCAATGAGCAGTTCTTC.

In DNA, the CDR3 is TGTGCCAGTATTGCAGGCTCTGGAAACACCATATATTTT. Encoded protein: CASIAGSGNTIYF. This chain joins TRBV19 and TRBJ1-3; D not certain. V lost 7 bases and J lost 0, with 7 bases in between. The CDR3 length is 13 residues. Germline CDR1 LNHDA, CDR2 SQIVND (reference sequence).

The CDR3, as DNA: TGTGCCAGCAGCAAACGGGTGGAGGACCTAGCGGGAGTTAGTACCACAGATACGCAGTATTTT. This translates into CASSKRVEDLAGVSTTDTQYF. This chain connects TRBV21-1 to TRBJ2-3; the table's TRBD2 call for D was not verified on the DNA. TRBV21-1 is an annotated pseudogene. This CDR3 is built from 21 residues.

As to this clone: Other DNA sequences in this specimen translate into the identical CDR3. The CDR3 protein is CASSTQGGNTEAFF. In DNA, the CDR3 is TGCGCCAGCAGCACCCAGGGTGGGAACACTGAAGCTTTCTTT. This chain joins TRBV5-1 and TRBJ1-1; TRBD1 is a possible D gene (5 bases). The CDR3 length is 14 residues. CDR1 SGHRS and CDR2 YFSETQ come from the germline V gene. V was shortened by 4 bases and J by 1 base, with 11 bases between the two germline ends.

The rearrangement links TRBV25-1 to TRBJ1-1; maybe TRBD1 (5 bases). Trimming shortened V by 3 bases and J by 6 bases, and 8 bases separated the two germline ends. The CDR3 spans 12 residues. CDR1 and CDR2 from the germline V gene are MGHDK and SYGVNS. The CDR3 protein is CASSDQGAEAFF. CDR3 coding DNA: TGTGCCAGCAGTGACCAGGGTGCTGAAGCTTTCTTT.

This chain uses TRBV18 with TRBJ1-6, with D possibly being TRBD1 (5 bases). There are 15 residues in the CDR3. Trimming stripped 2 bases from V and 6 bases from J, with 11 bases between. Looked up from germline, CDR1 is KGHSH and CDR2 is LQKENI. CDR3 in DNA: TGTGCCAGCTCACCAGGCCAGGGAGGTAATTCACCCCTCCACTTT. Encoded protein: CASSPGQGGNSPLHF.

The V and J genes are TRBV4-1 and TRBJ2-1; tentatively, D is TRBD1 (5 bases). Deletions cut 3 bases from V and 4 bases from J, with 19 bases between. The CDR3 has 17 amino acids. Looked up from germline, CDR1 is MGHRA and CDR2 is YSYEKL. CDR3 residues: CASSQGPLVNSYNEQFF. Written as DNA, the CDR3 is TGCGCCAGCAGCCAGGGGCCTCTAGTGAACAGTTACAATGAGCAGTTCTTC.

The CDR3 DNA sequence: TGCGCCAGCAGCCGACTAGCGGGGGCCACAGATACGCAGTATTTT. As protein: CASSRLAGATDTQYF. The J gene is TRBJ2-3, the V gene TRBV5-1, with 12 bases lining up with TRBD2. The junction had 2 bases not matched to a gene; V was cut back by 4 bases and J by 2 bases. The CDR3 is 15 amino acids. Per the germline V gene, CDR1 is SGHRS and CDR2 is YFSETQ. Variable domain in full (rest from reference TRBV5-1 and TRBJ2-3): KAGVTQTPRYLIKTRGQQVTLSCSPISGHRSVSWYQQTPGQGLQFLFEYFSETQRNKGNFPGRFSGRQFSNSRSEMNVSTLELGDSALYLCASSRLAGATDTQYFGPGTRLTVL.

The chain carries TRBV30 and TRBJ2-6; 10 bases agree with TRBD2. CDR3 length equals 16 residues. Germline-derived CDR1 and CDR2 are GTSNPN and SVGIG (reference sequence). Trimming removed 5 bases from V and 3 bases from J; junction bases left unmatched: 7. The CDR3 bases are TGTGCCTGGGGAACTAGCGGGATAAGTGGGGCCAACGTCCTGACTTTC. As protein: CAWGTSGISGANVLTF. The whole variable domain, filled in from reference TRBV30 and TRBJ2-6, reads SQTIHQWPATLVQPVGSPLSLECTVEGTSNPNLYWYRQAAGRGLQLLFYSVGIGQISSEVPQNLSASRPQDRQFILSSKKLLLSDSGFYLCAWGTSGISGANVLTFGAGSRLTVL.

The CDR3 is CASSSHRDRGRIGYGYTF. The DNA of the CDR3 is TGTGCCAGCAGCTCGCACCGGGACAGGGGGCGCATCGGCTATGGCTACACCTTC. J is TRBJ1-2 and V is TRBV7-8, with TRBD1 matching 12 bases. The CDR3 spans 18 residues. Germline CDR1 and CDR2: SGHVS and FQNEAQ. The J segment lost 4 bases and the V segment lost 4 bases, leaving 13 bases of the junction unmatched.

This sequence joins TRBV30 and TRBJ2-7, with 8 nucleotides matching TRBD1. In germline, CDR1 is GTSNPN, CDR2 SVGIG (reference sequence). Trimming cost V 3 bases and J 0 bases; bases outside gene matches: 1. CDR3 length equals 13 residues. The CDR3 coding sequence is TGTGCCTGGAGCAGGGGGCACTCCTACGAGCAGTACTTC. It encodes CAWSRGHSYEQYF.